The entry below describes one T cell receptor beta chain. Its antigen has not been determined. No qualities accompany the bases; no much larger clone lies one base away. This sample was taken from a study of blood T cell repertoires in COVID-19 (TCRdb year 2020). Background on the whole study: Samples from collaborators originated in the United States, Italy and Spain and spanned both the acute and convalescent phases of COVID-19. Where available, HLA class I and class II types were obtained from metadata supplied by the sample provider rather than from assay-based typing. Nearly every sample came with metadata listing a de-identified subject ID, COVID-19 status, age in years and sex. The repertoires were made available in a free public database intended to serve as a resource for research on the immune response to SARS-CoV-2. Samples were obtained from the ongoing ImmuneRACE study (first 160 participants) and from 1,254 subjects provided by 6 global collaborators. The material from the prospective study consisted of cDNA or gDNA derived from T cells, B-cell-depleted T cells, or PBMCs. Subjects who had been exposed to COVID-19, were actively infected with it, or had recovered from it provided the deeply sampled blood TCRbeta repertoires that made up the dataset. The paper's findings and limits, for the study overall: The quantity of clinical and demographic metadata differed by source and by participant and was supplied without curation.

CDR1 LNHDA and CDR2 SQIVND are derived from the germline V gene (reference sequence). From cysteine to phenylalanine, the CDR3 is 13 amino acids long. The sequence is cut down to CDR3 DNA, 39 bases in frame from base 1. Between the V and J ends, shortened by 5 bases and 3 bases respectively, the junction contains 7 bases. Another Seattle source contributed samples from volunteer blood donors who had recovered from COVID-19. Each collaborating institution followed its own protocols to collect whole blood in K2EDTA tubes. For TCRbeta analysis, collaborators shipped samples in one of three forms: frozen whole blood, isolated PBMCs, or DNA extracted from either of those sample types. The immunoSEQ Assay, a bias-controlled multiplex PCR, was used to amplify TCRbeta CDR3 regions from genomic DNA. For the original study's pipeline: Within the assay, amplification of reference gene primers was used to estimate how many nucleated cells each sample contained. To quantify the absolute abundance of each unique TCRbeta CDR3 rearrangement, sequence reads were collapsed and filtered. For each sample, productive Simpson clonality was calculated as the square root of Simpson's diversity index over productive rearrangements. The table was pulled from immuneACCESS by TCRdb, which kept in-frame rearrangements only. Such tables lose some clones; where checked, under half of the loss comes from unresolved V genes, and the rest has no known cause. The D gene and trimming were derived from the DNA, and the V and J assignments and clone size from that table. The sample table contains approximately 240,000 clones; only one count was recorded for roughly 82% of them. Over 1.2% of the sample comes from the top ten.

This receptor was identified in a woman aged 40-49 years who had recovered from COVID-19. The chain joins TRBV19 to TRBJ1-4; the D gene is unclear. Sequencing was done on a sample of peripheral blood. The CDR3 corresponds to CASSPGANEKLFF. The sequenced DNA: TGTGCCAGTAGTCCCGGAGCTAATGAAAAACTGTTTTTT.